A selection of T cell receptor beta chains follows, all from one sample in a study of tumor-infiltrating lymphocytes in localized non-small cell lung cancer. This table comes from immunoSEQ multiplex PCR, and its TCRdb copy is limited to in-frame clones, with some not included. The table includes approximately 15,000 clones, roughly 40% detected once. The sequenced sample was lung tumor tissue. The receptors were gathered from a human donor with non-small cell lung cancer. CDR3s include the opening cysteine and the closing phenylalanine or tryptophan. D genes are given only for firm matches. Clone size is given for some rows only: seen once, a few or many times, or a class if the clone is expanded.

cdr3_aa cdr3_nt d_call j_call v_call cdr3_length clone_size
CASRETGGAGGYTF TGCGCCAGCAGGGAAACAGGGGGCGCCGGGGGCTACACCTTC TRBD1 TRBJ1-2 TRBV10-2 14 -
CASSATGGPGHEQYF TGTGCCAGCAGCGCTACCGGGGGGCCTGGGCACGAGCAGTACTTC - TRBJ2-7 TRBV7-3 15 few
CASSESLFHEQYF TGCGCCAGCAGTGAGTCGTTGTTCCACGAGCAGTACTTC - TRBJ2-7 TRBV10-2 13 -
CASSTPGAGDLDTQYF TGTGCCAGCAGCACCCCCGGGGCAGGGGATCTAGATACGCAGTATTTT - TRBJ2-3 TRBV11-2 16 -
CASSLRAQPQHF TGTGCCAGCAGTTTGCGGGCTCAGCCCCAGCATTTT - TRBJ1-5 TRBV28 12 medium-sized
CASSYGQGRTDTQYF TGTGCCAGCAGTTATGGACAGGGCCGGACAGATACGCAGTATTTT TRBD1 TRBJ2-3 TRBV27 15 large
CASSQVASIVPNEQFF TGCGCCAGCAGCCAAGTTGCGAGCATCGTTCCTAATGAGCAGTTCTTC - TRBJ2-1 TRBV4-1 16 -
CASSLGTRQFF TGTGCCAGTAGTCTCGGGACTCGGCAGTTCTTC - TRBJ2-1 TRBV19 11 -
CASSPWEGIITGELFF TGTGCCAGCAGCCCCTGGGAAGGGATAATTACCGGGGAGCTGTTTTTT - TRBJ2-2 TRBV5-6 16 medium-sized
CASMGQGSGNTIYF TGTGCCAGTATGGGACAGGGGTCAGGAAACACCATATATTTT TRBD1 TRBJ1-3 TRBV19 14 -
CASSQDSARSYGYTF TGCGCCAGCAGCCAAGATTCGGCCAGGTCCTATGGCTACACCTTC - TRBJ1-2 TRBV4-3 15 few
CASSQDLSGIEKLFF TGCGCCAGCAGCCAAGATCTTTCGGGGATTGAAAAACTGTTTTTT - TRBJ1-4 TRBV4-1 15 few
CASSLGQGRFF TGTGCCAGCAGCCTCGGACAGGGGAGGTTCTTC TRBD1 TRBJ2-1 TRBV11-2 11 many
CASSPGAPGDYGYTF TGCGCCAGCAGTCCCGGGGCCCCCGGGGACTATGGCTACACCTTC - TRBJ1-2 TRBV5-1 15 few
CASSLAPGARGNTIYF TGTGCCAGCAGCTTAGCGCCGGGGGCGCGGGGAAACACCATATATTTT - TRBJ1-3 TRBV7-8 16 -
CASSTRLTGEKLFF TGTGCCAGTAGTACGCGTCTGACAGGGGAGAAACTGTTTTTT TRBD1 TRBJ1-4 TRBV19 14 -
CASSPHHGEGTNEKLFF TGCGCCAGCAGTCCGCACCACGGGGAGGGTACTAATGAAAAACTGTTTTTT - TRBJ1-4 TRBV5-1 17 -
CASTPQGAGDEQFF TGTGCCAGCACCCCGCAAGGGGCTGGTGATGAGCAGTTCTTC - TRBJ2-1 TRBV6-5 14 few
CASSSPSGGQDTQYF TGTGCCAGCAGTTCCCCTAGCGGGGGGCAAGATACGCAGTATTTT TRBD2 TRBJ2-3 TRBV27 15 once
CASSLGGDGKLFF TGTGCCAGCAGCTTGGGCGGGGACGGGAAACTGTTTTTT - TRBJ1-4 TRBV5-6 13 -
CATSTTQTGHLAKNIQYF TGTGCCACCAGCACCACTCAAACGGGACACCTAGCCAAAAACATTCAGTACTTC - TRBJ2-4 TRBV15 18 -
CASSFFQNTEAFF TGTGCCAGCAGCTTTTTCCAGAACACTGAAGCTTTCTTT - TRBJ1-1 TRBV7-9 13 -
CASSLGQGDADTQYF TGTGCCAGCAGCTTAGGACAGGGGGACGCAGATACGCAGTATTTT TRBD1 TRBJ2-3 TRBV11-1 15 -
CASKAGTGDIPHYGYTF TGTGCCTCCAAGGCCGGGACAGGGGATATTCCTCACTATGGCTACACCTTC TRBD1 TRBJ1-2 TRBV10-3 17 few
CASKTPGNQPQHF TGTGCCAGCAAGACCCCTGGGAATCAGCCCCAGCATTTT - TRBJ1-5 TRBV28 13 -
CASSLASSYGYTF TGTGCCAGCAGTTTGGCCAGCTCCTATGGCTACACCTTC - TRBJ1-2 TRBV27 13 -
CASSLLNSPLHF TGTGCCAGCAGCCTCTTGAATTCACCCCTCCACTTT - TRBJ1-6 TRBV7-9 12 -
CATSRDDFSSGNTIYF TGTGCCACCAGCAGAGACGATTTTTCCTCTGGAAACACCATATATTTT - TRBJ1-3 TRBV15 16 -
CSVAGYTF TGCAGCGTTGCTGGCTACACCTTC - TRBJ1-2 TRBV29-1 8 once
CASSYSVTQYF TGTGCCAGCAGTTACTCGGTTACGCAGTATTTT - TRBJ2-3 TRBV6-5 11 -
CASTQGGTNEKLFF TGTGCCAGCACCCAGGGGGGGACTAATGAAAAACTGTTTTTT TRBD1 TRBJ1-4 TRBV7-9 14 once
CASSSGRTNTEAFF TGTGCCAGCAGCTCCGGCAGGACGAACACTGAAGCTTTCTTT - TRBJ1-1 TRBV11-3 14 -
CASSSLQGINGYTF TGCGCCAGCAGCTCTTTACAGGGTATTAATGGCTACACCTTC - TRBJ1-2 TRBV5-1 14 -
CASSEAVGADTIYF TGTGCCAGCAGTGAAGCGGTAGGGGCAGACACCATATATTTT - TRBJ1-3 TRBV6-1 14 -
CASSQEGLGEKLFF TGTGCCAGCAGCCAAGAAGGGCTTGGTGAAAAACTGTTTTTT - TRBJ1-4 TRBV14 14 -
CASSITGDPGNTIYF TGCGCCAGCAGCATTACAGGGGACCCTGGAAACACCATATATTTT TRBD1 TRBJ1-3 TRBV5-1 15 -
CASSQDHSGLAGYNEQFF TGCGCCAGCAGCCAAGATCATTCGGGACTAGCGGGGTACAATGAGCAGTTCTTC TRBD2 TRBJ2-1 TRBV4-1 18 -
CASSSRDGRRETQYF TGTGCCAGCAGCTCACGGGACGGACGCAGGGAGACCCAGTACTTC - TRBJ2-5 TRBV7-8 15 few
CASSLELNYGYTF TGTGCCAGCAGCTTAGAACTAAACTATGGCTACACCTTC - TRBJ1-2 TRBV13 13 -